This TCR beta chain emerged from a study of blood T cell repertoires in COVID-19. The V end was cut by 0 bases, the J end by 2 bases, with 15 bases between. CDR1 SGHRS and CDR2 YFSETQ come from the germline V gene. The CDR3 has 16 amino acids. The protocol was immunoSEQ multiplex PCR, while the TCRdb copy is restricted to in-frame clones and leaves out a portion. This repertoire shows approximately 400,000 clones, approximately 89% found once; its top ten account for roughly 13%. The clonotype originates from a woman between 50 and 59 years old with COVID-19, enrolled during active disease. The chain links TRBV5-1 to TRBJ2-7; D is perhaps TRBD2 (6 bases). The sample taken for sequencing was peripheral blood. The CDR3 loop is CASSLAHGRGTYEQYF. Written as DNA, the CDR3 is TGCGCCAGCAGCTTGGCCCACGGACGGGGGACCTACGAGCAGTACTTC.